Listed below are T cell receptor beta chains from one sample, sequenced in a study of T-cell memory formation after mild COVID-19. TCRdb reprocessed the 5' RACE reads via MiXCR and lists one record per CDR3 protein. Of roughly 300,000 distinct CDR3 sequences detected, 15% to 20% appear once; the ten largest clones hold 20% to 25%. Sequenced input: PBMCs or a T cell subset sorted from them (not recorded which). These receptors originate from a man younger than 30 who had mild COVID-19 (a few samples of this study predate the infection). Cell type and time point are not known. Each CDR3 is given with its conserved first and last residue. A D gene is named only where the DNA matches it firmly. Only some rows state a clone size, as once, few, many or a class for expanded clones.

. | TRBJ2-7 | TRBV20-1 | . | CSAPVRGSSYEQYF | TGCAGTGCCCCCGTGAGGGGGAGCTCCTACGAGCAGTACTTC
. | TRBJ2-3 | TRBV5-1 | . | CASSQQGGDTDTQYF | TGCGCCAGCAGCCAACAGGGAGGTGACACAGATACGCAGTATTTT
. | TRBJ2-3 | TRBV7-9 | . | CASSGRTDPFASAPDTDTQYF | TGTGCCAGCAGCGGGAGGACAGATCCCTTCGCTTCGGCCCCGGACACAGATACGCAGTATTTT
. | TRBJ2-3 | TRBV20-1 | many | CSVPRETQYF | TGCAGTGTCCCCAGGGAAACGCAGTATTTT
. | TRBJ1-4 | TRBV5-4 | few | CASSLESAGVSANEKLFF | TGTGCCAGCAGCTTGGAATCCGCGGGGGTTTCGGCTAATGAAAAACTGTTTTTT
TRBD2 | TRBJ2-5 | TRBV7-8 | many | CASSLWTSGDQETQYF | TGTGCCAGCAGCTTATGGACTAGCGGGGATCAAGAGACCCAGTACTTC
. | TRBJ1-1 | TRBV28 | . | CASGRGDTEAFF | TGTGCCAGCGGTCGGGGGGACACTGAAGCTTTCTTT
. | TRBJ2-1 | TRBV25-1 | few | CASSLESTYNEQFF | TGTGCCAGCAGCCTCGAGTCGACCTACAATGAGCAGTTCTTC
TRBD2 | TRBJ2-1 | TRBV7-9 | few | CASSPLVGLAGGNEQFF | TGTGCCAGCAGCCCTCTCGTGGGGCTAGCGGGGGGCAATGAGCAGTTCTTC
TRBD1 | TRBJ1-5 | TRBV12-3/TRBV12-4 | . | CASRRTGGYNQPQHF | TGTGCCAGCAGGAGGACAGGGGGATACAATCAGCCCCAGCATTTT
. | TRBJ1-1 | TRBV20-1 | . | CSAWGEQGNTEAFF | TGCAGTGCTTGGGGAGAACAGGGAAACACTGAAGCTTTCTTT
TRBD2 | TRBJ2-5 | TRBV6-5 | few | CASRVAGGLLETQYF | TGTGCCAGCAGAGTAGCGGGGGGGCTTTTAGAGACCCAGTACTTC
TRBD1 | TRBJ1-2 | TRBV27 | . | CASSSGQWGGYTF | TGTGCCAGCAGTTCGGGACAGTGGGGCGGCTACACCTTC
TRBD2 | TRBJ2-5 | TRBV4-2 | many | CASNRRPGLAVETQYF | TGTGCCAGCAACCGGCGACCGGGACTAGCTGTAGAGACCCAGTACTTC
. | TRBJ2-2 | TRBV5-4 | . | CASRPDPNTGELFF | TGTGCCAGCAGACCGGACCCGAACACCGGGGAGCTGTTTTTT
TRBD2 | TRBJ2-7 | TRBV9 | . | CASSFGTSGGIRAYEQYF | TGTGCCAGCAGCTTTGGGACTAGCGGGGGGATAAGGGCCTACGAGCAGTACTTC
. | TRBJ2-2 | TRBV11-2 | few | CASTRVATGELFF | TGTGCCAGCACCCGAGTCGCGACCGGGGAGCTGTTTTTT
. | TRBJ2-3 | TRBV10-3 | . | CAISDTLRETQYF | TGTGCCATCAGTGACACGTTGCGAGAGACGCAGTATTTT
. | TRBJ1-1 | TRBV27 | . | CASSFSGSHTEAFF | TGTGCCAGCAGTTTCTCTGGGTCCCACACTGAAGCTTTCTTT